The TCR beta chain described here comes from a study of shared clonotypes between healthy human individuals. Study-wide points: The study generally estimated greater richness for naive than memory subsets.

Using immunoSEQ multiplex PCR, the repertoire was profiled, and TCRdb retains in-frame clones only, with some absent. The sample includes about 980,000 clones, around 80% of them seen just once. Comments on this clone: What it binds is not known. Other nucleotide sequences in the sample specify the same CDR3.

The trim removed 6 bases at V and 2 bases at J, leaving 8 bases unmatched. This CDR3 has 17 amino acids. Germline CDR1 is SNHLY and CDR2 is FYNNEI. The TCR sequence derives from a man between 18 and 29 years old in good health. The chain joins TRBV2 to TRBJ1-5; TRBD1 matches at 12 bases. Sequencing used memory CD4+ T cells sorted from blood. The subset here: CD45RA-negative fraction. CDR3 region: CASSLRDRGLGNQPQHF. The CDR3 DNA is TGTGCCAGCAGCCTCCGGGACAGGGGGCTAGGCAATCAGCCCCAGCATTTT. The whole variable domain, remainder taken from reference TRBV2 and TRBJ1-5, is EPEVTQTPSHQVTQMGQEVILRCVPISNHLYFYWYRQILGQKVEFLVSFYNNEISEKSEIFDDQFSVERPDGSNFTLKIRSTKLEDSAMYFCASSLRDRGLGNQPQHFGDGTRLSIL.